These 17 T cell receptor beta chains came from one sample sequenced in a study of blood T cells in healthy people across ages (dated by TCRdb to between 2015 and 2016). Library creation used 5' RACE. The reads were generated on an Illumina HiSeq 2500. A second PCR of roughly 7 to 12 cycles was run with a J-beta primer mix and a sample-barcoded 5' primer. TCRdb reran the public reads through fastp at Q25 and MiXCR, keeping productive beta chains. CDR3 protein duplicates are merged, each entry listing the most common genes and DNA. This sample holds about 730,000 distinct CDR3 sequences; roughly 41% were observed only once. Of the sample, 20% to 25% is held by the ten largest clones. The sequencing input was blood. These receptors were collected from a woman in her fifties or sixties in good health.

In this sample, this clonotype turned up a few times. The V and J genes are TRBV20-1 and TRBJ2-7, with 11 bases identical to TRBD2. Germline V gives CDR1 DFQATT, CDR2 SNEGSKA (reference sequence). The CDR3 is 14 amino acids. After removal of 7 bases from V and 0 bases from J, the junction contained 5 bases not matched to a gene. CDR3 amino acids: CSVPTSGNSYEQYF. The CDR3, as DNA: TGCAGTGTCCCGACTAGCGGGAACTCCTACGAGCAGTACTTC.

This clonotype was counted at least ten times. This chain uses TRBV12-3 or TRBV12-4 with TRBJ2-1; D might be TRBD2 (5 bases). This CDR3 has 12 residues. V was pared by 6 bases and J by 7 bases, with 10 bases between. The CDR3 here is CASSRRENEQFF. The CDR3 nucleotides read TGTGCCAGCAGCCGTAGGGAGAATGAGCAGTTCTTC.

The table lists this clonotype with a few counts. This may stem from a read error, because a much larger clone lies one nucleotide away. The CDR3 is CASSVRLSYNEQYF. The CDR3 DNA reads as TGTGCCAGCAGCGTGCGCCTCTCCTACAATGAGCAGTACTTC. The gene calls are TRBV13 and TRBJ2-1; D gene uncertain. Matching the DNA end better, TRBJ2-7 makes the J call doubtful. Germline lookup yields CDR1 PRHDT and CDR2 FYEKMQ (reference sequence). CDR3 length: 14 residues.

The chain joins TRBV19 to TRBJ1-5; the match to TRBD1 covers 7 bases. Unmatched junction bases numbered 3, after V lost 7 bases and J lost 0 bases. Looked up from germline, CDR1 is LNHDA and CDR2 is SQIVND (reference sequence). This CDR3 has 14 amino acids. The DNA for the CDR3 is TGTGCCAGTACCAACAGGGGTAGCAATCAGCCCCAGCATTTT. This codes for CASTNRGSNQPQHF.

The CDR3 nucleotides read TGCGCCAGCAGCTCGGACAGGGCCTCCTATGGCTACACCTTC. Protein product: CASSSDRASYGYTF. The chain combines TRBV5-1 with TRBJ1-2, with TRBD1 identical over 8 bases. The CDR3 consists of 14 residues. V gave up 3 bases and J gave up 4 bases; unmatched junction bases: 5. Germline V CDR1 and CDR2: SGHRS, YFSETQ.

The chain joins TRBV7-9 to TRBJ2-7, with D maybe TRBD2 (5 bases). V shed 1 base and J shed 5 bases, with 15 bases lying between them. The CDR3 runs to 15 residues. Germline V gene lookup returns CDR1 SEHNR and CDR2 FQNEAQ (reference sequence). CDR3 in DNA: TGTGCCAGCAGCTTAGAAGGGCGGGCGTCTGACGAGCAGTACTTC. It yields the protein CASSLEGRASDEQYF. Filled out from reference TRBV7-9 and TRBJ2-7, the complete variable domain reads DTGVSQNPRHKITKRGQNVTFRCDPISEHNRLYWYRQTLGQGPEFLTYFQNEAQLEKSRLLSDRFSAERPKGSFSTLEIQRTEQGDSAMYLCASSLEGRASDEQYFGPGTRLTVT.

The gene calls are TRBV27 and TRBJ1-6; 7 bases fit TRBD1. CDR3 length: 15 amino acids. With V trimmed by 5 bases and J by 6 bases, 7 bases remained unmatched. The V gene's germline CDR1 is MNHEY and CDR2 SMNVEV (reference sequence). The CDR3 is CASSTGDRRNSPLHF. The CDR3, as DNA: TGTGCCAGCAGTACAGGGGATCGTCGTAATTCACCCCTCCACTTT.

Worth noting for this clonotype: The junction departs from germline at one end; a sequencing error may be responsible. The rearrangement links TRBV7-7 to TRBJ2-5, with 11 bases identical to TRBD1. Germline values: CDR1 SSHAT, CDR2 FNYEAQ (reference sequence). This CDR3 contains 15 residues. The CDR3: CASSVGQGVGEAQYF. The CDR3 DNA sequence: TGTGCTAGCAGCGTGGGACAGGGGGTAGGGGAGGCCCAGTACTTC.

This clonotype has just a few counts. V usage is TRBV9 and J usage is TRBJ2-1, with D perhaps matching TRBD2 (6 bases). CDR3 length: 15 residues. Trimming left V 4 bases short and J 4 bases short, with 15 bases between. CDR1 and CDR2 from the germline V gene are SGDLS and YYNGEE. The chain's CDR3 is CASSSLGAGYNEQFF. CDR3 nucleotides: TGTGCCAGCAGCTCCCTTGGGGCGGGGTACAATGAGCAGTTCTTC.

The chain is built from TRBV7-2 and TRBJ2-7; D remains ambiguous. This CDR3 region has 14 residues. V dropped 2 bases and J dropped 6 bases, with 14 bases sitting between them. Germline values: CDR1 SGHTA, CDR2 FQGNSA. As DNA, the CDR3 is TGTGCCAGCAGCTTATATCCCTGGGGAATCGAGCAGTACTTC. It yields the protein CASSLYPWGIEQYF.

This chain uses TRBV5-1 with TRBJ2-7; 8 nucleotides match TRBD2. The CDR3 runs to 16 residues. Germline CDR1 SGHRS, CDR2 YFSETQ. J gave up 2 bases and V 1 base, and 8 bases lay outside the gene matches. The chain's CDR3 is CASSLRSGRGTYEQYF. The CDR3 region has the DNA TGCGCCAGCAGCTTGAGAAGCGGGAGAGGGACCTACGAGCAGTACTTC.

J is TRBJ2-3 and V is TRBV4-1; D possibly corresponds to TRBD1 (6 bases). Trimming stripped 4 bases from V and 5 bases from J, with 19 bases between. CDR3 size: 16 residues. Germline loops: CDR1 MGHRA, CDR2 YSYEKL. This CDR3 is CASSPGGQIFRDTQYF. The CDR3 region has the DNA TGCGCCAGCAGCCCTGGAGGACAGATATTCAGAGATACGCAGTATTTT.

This clonotype was picked up a small number of times. The V and J genes are TRBV7-3 and TRBJ2-5, with 7 bases fitting TRBD1. The germline V gene has CDR1 SGHTA and CDR2 FQGTGA. CDR3 size: 15 residues. With V trimmed by 2 bases and J by 5 bases, 8 bases remained unmatched. The CDR3 protein is CASSLRTGDAETQYF. The CDR3 nucleotides read TGTGCCAGCAGCTTACGGACAGGAGACGCCGAGACCCAGTACTTC. The full variable domain, with the rest looked up from reference TRBV7-3 and TRBJ2-5, is GAGVSQTPSNKVTEKGKYVELRCDPISGHTALYWYRQSLGQGPEFLIYFQGTGAADDSGLPNDRFFAVRPEGSVSTLKIQRTERGDSAVYLCASSLRTGDAETQYFGPGTRLLVL.

This clonotype was counted once. Just one base apart from a much larger clone, this may be a read error. The chain carries TRBV7-2 and TRBJ2-5, with 14 bases aligning to TRBD2. Looked up from germline, CDR1 is SGHTA and CDR2 is FQGNSA. This CDR3 comprises 15 residues. The CDR3: CASSLGLAGEEAQYF. CDR3 bases: TGTGCCAGCAGTTTGGGACTAGCGGGAGAAGAGGCCCAGTACTTC.

The chain couples TRBV6-2 or TRBV6-3 to TRBJ1-1, with D possibly TRBD1 on 5 matching bases. The CDR3 is 15 amino acids. The V gene lost 6 bases and the J gene lost 4 bases, with 18 bases spanning the gap. Germline values: CDR1 MNHEY, CDR2 SVGEGT. The CDR3 DNA reads TGTGCCAGCAGACATCTTAGGCAGGGAGGCACTGAAGCTTTCTTT. Protein product: CASRHLRQGGTEAFF.

This chain links TRBV3-1 with TRBJ2-5; D gene uncertain. There are 11 residues in the CDR3. V dropped 3 bases and J dropped 11 bases, with 10 bases sitting between them. Germline values: CDR1 LGHDT, CDR2 YNNKEL (reference sequence). CDR3 bases: TGTGCCAGCAGCCAGGCCTCCCAGCAGTACTTC. Its protein product is CASSQASQQYF.

CDR3 coding DNA: TGTGCCAGCAGGCTGGGGACTAGCGGGCTCGGGGAGCAGTACTTC. Its protein is CASRLGTSGLGEQYF. This chain uses TRBV6-5 with TRBJ2-7; TRBD2 agrees at 12 bases. Trimming took 6 bases from V and 7 from J; bases not matched to a gene: 10. CDR1 and CDR2 from the germline V gene are MNHEY and SVGAGI. The CDR3 sequence is 15 residues long.